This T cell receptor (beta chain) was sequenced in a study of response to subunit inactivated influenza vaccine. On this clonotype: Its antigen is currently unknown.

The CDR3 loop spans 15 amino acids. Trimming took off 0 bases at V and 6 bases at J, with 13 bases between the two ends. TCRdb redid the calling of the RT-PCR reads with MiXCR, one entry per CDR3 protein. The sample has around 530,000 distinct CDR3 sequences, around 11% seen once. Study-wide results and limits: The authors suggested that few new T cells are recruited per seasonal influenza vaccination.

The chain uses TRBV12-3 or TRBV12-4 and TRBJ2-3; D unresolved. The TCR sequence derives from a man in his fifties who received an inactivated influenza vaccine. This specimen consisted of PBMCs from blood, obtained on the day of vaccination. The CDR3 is CASSLALSARDTQYF. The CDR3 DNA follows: TGTGCCAGCAGTTTAGCGCTTTCCGCCAGGGATACGCAGTATTTT.